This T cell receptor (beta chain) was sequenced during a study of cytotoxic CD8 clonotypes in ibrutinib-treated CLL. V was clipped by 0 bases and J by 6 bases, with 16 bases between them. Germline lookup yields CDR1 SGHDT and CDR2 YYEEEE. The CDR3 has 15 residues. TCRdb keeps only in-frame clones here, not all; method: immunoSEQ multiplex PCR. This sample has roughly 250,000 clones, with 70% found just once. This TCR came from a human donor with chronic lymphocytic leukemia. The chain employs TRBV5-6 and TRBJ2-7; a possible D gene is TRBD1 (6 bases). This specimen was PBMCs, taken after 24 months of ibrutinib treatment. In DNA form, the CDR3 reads TGTGCCAGCAGCTTGGGTGGTCAGGGGAGCCGCGAGCAGTACTTC. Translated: CASSLGGQGSREQYF.